This record concerns one TCR beta chain sequence. The antigen it binds to is not known. Base qualities are missing; no much larger clone stands one base away. TCRbeta CDR3 regions were amplified from genomic DNA using the immunoSEQ Assay, a bias-controlled multiplex PCR. In the authors' own workflow: Nucleated cell counts per sample were estimated from amplification of reference gene primers within the assay. To quantify the absolute abundance of each unique TCRbeta CDR3 rearrangement, sequence reads were collapsed and filtered. For each sample, productive Simpson clonality was calculated as the square root of Simpson's diversity index across productive rearrangements. TCRdb re-hosts the immuneACCESS table, in-frame sequences only. Its copies lack some clones; in the studies checked, an unresolved V gene accounts for under half of them, and the cause for the rest is not known. The V and J calls and clone size come from that table; D and trimming were worked out from the DNA. The sample table records 190,000 or so clones; around 82% of these occur just once. The ten largest clones represent 2.9% of the sample.

This sample is drawn from a study of blood T cell repertoires in COVID-19 (dated by TCRdb to the early 2020s). Study-level background: Collaborator samples came from the United States, Italy and Spain and covered acute and convalescent phases of COVID-19. The material from the prospective study consisted of cDNA or gDNA derived from T cells, B-cell-depleted T cells, or PBMCs. Deeply sampled blood TCRbeta repertoires from subjects exposed to, actively infected with, or recovered from COVID-19 were included in the dataset. The repertoires were released in a freely available public database meant as a resource for research on the immune response to SARS-CoV-2. The samples were drawn from two sources: the first 160 participants of the ongoing ImmuneRACE study, and over 1,000 subjects contributed by 6 global collaborators. A de-identified subject ID, COVID-19 status, age in years and sex were almost always included in the sample metadata. Where available, HLA class I and class II types were obtained from metadata supplied by the sample provider rather than from assay-based typing. Overall study results and their limits: The quantity of clinical and demographic metadata differed by source and by participant and was supplied without curation.

Each collaborating institution followed its own protocols to collect whole blood in K2EDTA tubes. For TCRbeta analysis, collaborators shipped samples as frozen whole blood, isolated PBMCs, or DNA extracted from either of those sample types. The germline V gene (reference sequence) yields LNHDA for CDR1 and SQIVND for CDR2. The V end gives up 5 bases and the J end 10 bases, leaving 5 bases in the junction not matched to a gene. CDR3 length: 12 amino acids, cysteine to phenylalanine. Here the CDR3 DNA is all that survives: 36 bases in frame from base 1. The sequence is built from TRBV19 and TRBJ1-1, with 9 middle bases fitting TRBD1. This receptor was identified in a middle-aged man with active or convalescent COVID-19. The sequenced sample consisted of peripheral blood. This receptor carries the CDR3 CASSFRQGVAFF. The sequenced DNA is TGTGCCAGTAGTTTTCGACAGGGGGTAGCTTTCTTT. This CDR3, with the reference TRBV19 and TRBJ1-1 proteins standing in past its ends, gives the full variable domain DGGITQSPKYLFRKEGQNVTLSCEQNLNHDAMYWYRQDPGQGLRLIYYSQIVNDFQKGDIAEGYSVSREKKESFPLTVTSAQKNPTAFYLCASSFRQGVAFFGQGTRLTVV.